This T cell receptor (beta chain) emerged from a study of blood T cell repertoires in COVID-19. The J segment lost 4 bases and the V segment lost 4 bases, leaving 8 bases of the junction unmatched. This CDR3 has 15 amino acids. CDR1 and CDR2 (germline): SGDLS, YYNGEE. The assay was immunoSEQ multiplex PCR, and TCRdb's table has in-frame clones only and misses some. The sample lists a few hundred thousand clones, around 91% occurring once. Input material: PBMCs or T cells enriched from blood (not recorded which). The source of this sequence is a man aged 18 to 29 who had recovered from COVID-19. This chain uses TRBV9 with TRBJ2-7, with 10 bases that match TRBD2. CDR3 nucleotides: TGTGCCAGCAGCCCTATAGCGGGAGGTAGTTACGAGCAGTACTTC. Encoded protein: CASSPIAGGSYEQYF.